Here is one TCR beta chain with its context. This clone came up a few times. Its target antigen remains unknown. No base quality values were provided; no much bigger clone lies one nucleotide off. The data originate from a study of Ad26.COV2.S vaccination and SARS-CoV-2 variants (dated by TCRdb to the early 2020s). Concerning the study at large: Donors in the vaccine arm were drawn from COV1001, a multicentre, randomized, double-blind, placebo-controlled phase I-IIa trial testing Ad26.COV2.S in healthy adults. Ad26.COV2.S was administered intramuscularly at a dose of 5x10^10 or 1x10^11 viral particles, either as one shot or as two shots given 56 days apart. The specificity and breadth of SARS-CoV-2-reactive T cell receptors after Ad26.COV2.S vaccination were assessed by TCRbeta repertoire sequencing. The TCR-sequenced set comprised approximately 32 samples: some 20 Ad26.COV2.S vaccine recipients, 5 placebo recipients and 8 SARS-CoV-2 convalescent individuals. Trial participants were randomized into five groups of five, in which low-dose or high-dose Ad26.COV2.S was given once or twice, or placebo was given on both occasions. Throughout the experiments and outcome assessment, investigators stayed blinded to trial group allocation. General conclusions and limits of the study: After vaccination, substantial breadth of spike-specific CD8+ and CD4+ T cell responses was reported. Ad26.COV2.S recipients had higher spike-specific TCR breadth than placebo recipients (P = 0.0014). Comparing responses between vaccine doses or regimens was not something the study was powered to do. Non-spike TCR breadth was comparable between vaccine and placebo recipients, consistent with the vaccine containing only spike. It was noted by the authors that total T cell responses may have been underestimated by the TCR breadth and depth analyses.

The immunoSEQ Assay was the method used to sequence TCRbeta CDR3 regions. After extraction, genomic DNA underwent amplification by bias-controlled multiplex PCR, followed by high-throughput sequencing. In the authors' own workflow: Collapsing and filtering of sequences were performed to quantify the absolute abundance of each unique TCRbeta CDR3 region. T cell fraction was estimated by normalization of TCRbeta template counts to usable DNA, with usable DNA being measured through amplification of reference genes present in all nucleated cells. Repertoire TCRs were annotated as SARS-CoV-2-specific by exact matching of V gene, CDR3 amino acid sequence and J gene to a known reactive TCR set. The reference SARS-CoV-2 TCR set came from MIRA and was filtered for enrichment in COVID-19-positive ImmuneCODE repertoires, removing public or cross-reactive TCRs. Using the MIRA antigens, annotated TCRs were further analysed by specific ORF or by position within an ORF. Depth was the summed frequency of annotated unique rearrangements, while breadth was defined as annotated unique rearrangements over total unique productive rearrangements. Two-sided Wilcoxon rank-sum tests were used to compare TCR breadth between groups. This immuneACCESS table, as held by TCRdb, lists in-frame sequences with V and J called but not all clones. Of the missing ones, under half trace to an unresolved V gene in checked studies; the others have no known cause. That table gives V, J and clone size, and the DNA gave D and trimming. The sample profile shows roughly 420,000 clones; 88% of them were found once. The ten top clones hold around 3.6% of the sample.

The sample's treatment or condition, from its label and the paper: approximately 18 received Ad26.COV2.S at low or high dose, single or two shots; about 5 received placebo; per-sample allocation not given. For vaccine and placebo recipients, repertoires were sequenced using samples collected on day 63 after the first injection. Cohort 1b enrolled around 24 adults aged 18-55 years at a single site in Boston, USA, between 29 July and 7 August 2020. Ad26.COV2.S was a replication-incompetent adenovirus type 26 vector that expressed a prefusion-stabilized SARS-CoV-2 spike protein derived from the original Wuhan strain. This TCR was recovered from a person between 18 and 65 years old who received the Ad26.COV2.S COVID-19 vaccine or a placebo. The sequences come from peripheral blood, collected in a trial of Ad26.COV2.S vaccine versus placebo.

The sequenced DNA is TGTGCCAGTAGTCCTCGACAGGCAGCCTACGAGCAGTACTTC. It codes for CASSPRQAAYEQYF. The sequence joins TRBV19 to TRBJ2-7; TRBD1 is a weak D gene call, 6 bases matching. Via the germline V gene (reference sequence), CDR1 is LNHDA and CDR2 SQIVND. V is shortened by 5 bases, J by 2 bases, and the region joining them spans 13 bases. Reading from cysteine to phenylalanine, the CDR3 counts 14 amino acids. The only DNA kept is the CDR3, 42 bases in frame from the first base.